Following are 16 T cell receptor beta chains from one sample sequenced in a study of molecular identifiers for immune sequencing clone quantification. A single record per CDR3 protein comes from TCRdb applying MiXCR to the PCR reads. The data hold approximately 63,000 distinct CDR3 sequences, with under 20% observed a single time. The sequencing input was naive CD8+ T cells from blood, with Jurkat cell RNA spiked in. Specified subset: FACS-sorted CD8+CD4-CCR7+CD45RA+ naive T cells. The receptors were gathered from a human donor in good health. Some libraries in this study had Jurkat cell RNA spiked in.

As for this clonotype: A read error may account for a junction end that differs from germline. The CDR3 nucleotides are TGTGCCAGCAGCTTTATGGGGGGGAAACAGCCCCAGCATTTT. It encodes CASSFMGGKQPQHF. V usage is TRBV5-3 and J usage is TRBJ1-5; D might be TRBD1 (5 bases). TRBV5-3 is an ORF for which the function is uncertain. CDR3 size: 14 residues.

This clonotype showed up just a few times. A much bigger clone sits one base away, suggesting this may be a read error. The chain carries TRBV7-8 and TRBJ1-1; tentative D call: TRBD1 (5 bases). Germline values: CDR1 SGHVS, CDR2 FQNEAQ. This CDR3 spans 17 amino acids. The CDR3 loop is CVSSLESWGRTNTEAFF. CDR3 coding DNA: TGTGTCAGCAGCTTAGAAAGCTGGGGACGGACGAACACTGAAGCTTTCTTT.

Many counts were recorded for this clonotype. This chain joins TRBV6-5 and TRBJ1-5; 8 bases align to TRBD1. CDR1 is MNHEY, CDR2 SVGAGI, per germline. J lost 1 base, V lost 0 bases, and 14 bases had no gene match. This CDR3 region has 20 residues. The CDR3 bases are TGTGCCAGCAGTTACTCGAGGGGACAGGCGGAATATCGGAGCAATCAGCCCCAGCATTTT. This sequence encodes CASSYSRGQAEYRSNQPQHF.

This clonotype was detected ten times or more. The chain is built from TRBV7-9 and TRBJ1-2; the D is unclear. Trimming took 2 bases from V and 4 from J, leaving 14 bases between them. This CDR3 is built from 15 residues. Germline V CDR1 and CDR2: SEHNR, FQNEAQ (reference sequence). The CDR3 DNA is TGTGCCAGCAGCTTATTGGAGGGAGGGAGCTATGGCTACACCTTC. Its protein product is CASSLLEGGSYGYTF.

This clonotype came up many times. The rearrangement uses TRBV30 and TRBJ1-5, with 7 bases matching TRBD1. The CDR3 loop spans 14 amino acids. V gave up 4 bases and J gave up 1 base; unmatched junction bases: 4. The germline CDR1 and CDR2 sequences are GTSNPN and SVGIG (reference sequence). The CDR3 region is CAWNRDRSNQPQHF. DNA of the CDR3: TGTGCCTGGAACCGGGACAGAAGCAATCAGCCCCAGCATTTT.

This clonotype was recorded many times. The CDR3 coding sequence is TGTGCCAGCTCACCGGGTTCCGGGACAGGCGACTTTCTGAATCAGCCCCAGCATTTT. It is translated as CASSPGSGTGDFLNQPQHF. The J gene is TRBJ1-5, the V gene TRBV18, with 8 bases that match TRBD1. The CDR3 has 19 residues. Germline V gene sequence: CDR1 KGHSH, CDR2 LQKENI. V lost 3 bases and J lost 4; bases outside the gene matches: 17.

About this clonotype: Just one base apart from a much larger clone, this may be a read error. The rearrangement links TRBV7-9 to TRBJ2-7; the match to TRBD2 covers 7 bases. With 8 bases clipped from V and 7 bases from J, the junction kept 14 bases outside the gene matches. The CDR3 has 14 amino acids. Germline lookup yields CDR1 SEHNR and CDR2 FQNEAQ (reference sequence). The CDR3 sequence is CASAPWEGVGEQYF. The DNA for the CDR3 is TGTGCCAGCGCCCCCTGGGAGGGAGTGGGGGAGCAGTACTTC.

On this clonotype itself: This may arise from a read error, as a much more abundant clone is one base away. The CDR3 end shows no conserved phenylalanine or tryptophan, and so a read error is likely. This rearrangement joins TRBV10-3 to TRBJ2-7; D gene ambiguous. Germline CDR1 is ENHRY and CDR2 is SYGVKD. The V end was cut by 3 bases, the J end by 5 bases, with 17 bases between. CDR3 size: 15 residues. The CDR3 here is CAISDPGLTPHEQYL. The CDR3 region has the DNA TGTGCCATCAGTGACCCCGGGCTCACCCCGCACGAGCAGTACCTC.

This clonotype has at least ten counts. One junction end disagrees with the germline gene, perhaps due to a read error. J is TRBJ2-1 and V is TRBV4-2; D tentatively fits TRBD1 or TRBD2 (6 bases each). Germline V gene lookup returns CDR1 LGHNA and CDR2 YNFKEQ. The length of the CDR3 is 13 residues. The CDR3 spells CASSQEGGREVLF. The CDR3, as DNA: TGTGCCAGCAGCCAAGAGGGGGGCAGGGAGGTACTTTTC.

Points on this clonotype: Given a much more abundant clone one base away, this may be a read error. The CDR3 ends on some other residue instead of the conserved phenylalanine or tryptophan, so this is likely a read error. The genes are TRBV20-1 and TRBJ2-1, with TRBD1 matching 7 bases. Germline assignment: CDR1 DFQATT and CDR2 SNEGSKA (reference sequence). This CDR3 spans 14 amino acids. Here the CDR3 DNA reads TGCAGTGCCCGGGACAGCGCTTCCTATAATGAGCAGTTCTCC. Translating it yields CSARDSASYNEQFS.

This clonotype was seen once. Given a much more abundant clone one base away, this may be a read error. V is TRBV20-1 and J is TRBJ2-1, with 7 bases aligning to TRBD2. V shed 5 bases and J 4 bases; nucleotides not matched to a gene: 5. CDR1 is DFQATT, CDR2 SNEGSKA, per germline (reference sequence). CDR3 length: 13 residues. CDR3 nucleotide sequence: TGCAGTGCTGAGGCGGGGGTATACAATGAGCAGTTCTTC. Translation: CSAEAGVYNEQFF.

The chain uses TRBV12-3 or TRBV12-4 and TRBJ2-3; TRBD2 aligns across 8 bases. The CDR3 runs to 15 residues. Unmatched junction bases numbered 6, after V lost 3 bases and J lost 4 bases. The CDR3 coding sequence is TGTGCCAGCAGTTTGAGCGGGAGTGCTGCAGATACGCAGTATTTT. Translating it yields CASSLSGSAADTQYF.

The sample holds many counts of this clonotype. The V gene is TRBV7-2, the J gene TRBJ2-1; D is unresolved. The CDR3 contains 14 residues. The germline CDR1 and CDR2 sequences are SGHTA and FQGNSA. V lost 5 bases and J 6 bases, leaving 14 bases between the germline ends. As DNA, the CDR3 is TGTGCCAGCAGCCCCTACCCGGCGGCCAATGAGCAGTTCTTC. Translating gives CASSPYPAANEQFF.

This clonotype was picked up many times. This chain uses TRBV4-2 with TRBJ1-1; D is unresolved. Per germline, CDR1 LGHNA and CDR2 YNFKEQ. CDR3 length: 11 amino acids. The ends were cut back, 1 base at V and 6 bases at J, with 3 bases in the middle. The CDR3 region is CASSQGPEAFF. The CDR3 DNA sequence: TGTGCCAGCAGCCAAGGTCCTGAAGCTTTCTTT.

This chain links TRBV12-5 with TRBJ1-1, with a possible D match to TRBD1 (5 bases). Trimming removed 4 bases from V and 1 base from J, with 10 bases in between. In germline, CDR1 is LGHNT, CDR2 FRNRAP. The CDR3 consists of 14 residues. CDR3 nucleotides: TGTGCTAGTGGTTGGGGGACCGCGAACACTGAAGCTTTCTTT. This encodes CASGWGTANTEAFF.

This chain links TRBV11-2 with TRBJ2-7; 10 bases line up with TRBD2. The germline gives CDR1 SGHAT, CDR2 FQNNGV. V lost 3 bases to trimming and J lost 1 base; unmatched junction nucleotides: 6. The CDR3 has 16 residues. The CDR3 here is CASSLDGLAASYEQYF. CDR3 nucleotides: TGTGCCAGCAGCTTGGATGGACTAGCGGCATCCTACGAGCAGTACTTC.